The source of this TCR beta chain is a study of vaccination effects on CD4 cells after COVID-19. The study, taken as a whole, reports: Marked clonal contraction was seen in infection- and vaccine-induced clones late after vaccination.

Clones were read by immunoSEQ multiplex PCR, and TCRdb kept only the in-frame ones, dropping some. The sample has some 68,000 clones; around three quarters are singletons. A word on this clone: The target antigen is unknown.

Sequencing followed a ViraFEST assay step that expanded antigen-specific CD4+ T cells with viral peptide pools. Once cultured for about 9 days, the cells underwent separation to obtain CD4+ T cells. None of the vaccinated had previously contracted SARS-CoV-2, and their nucleocapsid antibodies tested negative. IL-2 at about 9.7 IU/ml and peptides at roughly 9.6 ug/ml were added to cultured PBMC, around 2 million per well. Days 3 and 7 saw half the medium replaced with IL-2 medium. The CDR3 spans 15 residues. CDR1 and CDR2 from the germline V gene are SGHVS and FQNEAQ. The V segment lost 4 bases and the J segment 2 bases; nucleotides outside the gene matches: 2.

The sequence was obtained from a human donor who received a COVID-19 vaccine. The chain has TRBV7-8 and TRBJ2-1, with TRBD2 matching over 10 bases. Material: CD4+ T cells from PBMCs cultured with HCoV-OC43 spike peptides, obtained before COVID-19 vaccination. Stated subset: HCoV-OC43 spike overlapping peptide pool stimulation. CDR3 sequence: CASSSTSGAYNEQFF. The CDR3 region has the DNA TGTGCCAGCAGCTCTACTAGCGGGGCCTACAATGAGCAGTTCTTC.